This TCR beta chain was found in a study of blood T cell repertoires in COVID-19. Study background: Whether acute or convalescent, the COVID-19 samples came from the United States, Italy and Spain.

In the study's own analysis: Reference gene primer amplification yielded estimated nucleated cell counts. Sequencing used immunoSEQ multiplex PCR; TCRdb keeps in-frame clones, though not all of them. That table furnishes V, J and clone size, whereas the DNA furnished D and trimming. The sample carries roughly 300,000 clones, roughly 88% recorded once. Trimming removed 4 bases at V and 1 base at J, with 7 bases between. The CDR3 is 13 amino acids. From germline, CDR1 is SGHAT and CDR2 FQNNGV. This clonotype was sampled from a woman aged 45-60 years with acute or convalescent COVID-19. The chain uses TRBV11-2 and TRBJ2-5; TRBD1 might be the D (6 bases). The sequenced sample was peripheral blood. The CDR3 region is CASSSDSQETQYF. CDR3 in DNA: TGTGCCAGCAGCTCGGACAGCCAAGAGACCCAGTACTTC. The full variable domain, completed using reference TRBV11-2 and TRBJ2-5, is EAGVAQSPRYKIIEKRQSVAFWCNPISGHATLYWYQQILGQGPKLLIQFQNNGVVDDSQLPKDRFSAERLKGVDSTLKIQPAKLEDSAVYLCASSSDSQETQYFGPGTRLLVL.